Below, one T cell receptor beta chain is given with its context. As yet, its antigen is unknown. The CDR3 runs 13 residues. CDR1 and CDR2 from the germline V gene are GTSNPN and SVGIG (reference sequence). Trimming left V 0 bases short and J 5 bases short, with 10 bases between. The data were obtained in a study of T cell responses to AZD1222 COVID-19 vaccine. Some clones are missing from TCRdb's copy, which holds only in-frame ones; the method was immunoSEQ multiplex PCR. The sample lists nearly 110,000 clones; around 92% were seen once. The study, taken as a whole, reports: CD4 TCRs covered the whole spike, strongest at regions 160-218 and 743-854. Scientists sampled the repertoires only once the peak T cell response had passed. Females made up more of the donors, who were largely white British, and clonal diversity may have come out too low.

This TCR derives from an adult who received the AZD1222 COVID-19 vaccine. Sequencing was performed on peripheral blood, taken 28 days after the second AZD1222 dose. The J gene is TRBJ2-5, the V gene TRBV30; D unclear. CDR3 protein: CAWSVSLRETQYF. CDR3 sequence (DNA): TGTGCCTGGAGTGTGTCGCTTCGGGAGACCCAGTACTTC.